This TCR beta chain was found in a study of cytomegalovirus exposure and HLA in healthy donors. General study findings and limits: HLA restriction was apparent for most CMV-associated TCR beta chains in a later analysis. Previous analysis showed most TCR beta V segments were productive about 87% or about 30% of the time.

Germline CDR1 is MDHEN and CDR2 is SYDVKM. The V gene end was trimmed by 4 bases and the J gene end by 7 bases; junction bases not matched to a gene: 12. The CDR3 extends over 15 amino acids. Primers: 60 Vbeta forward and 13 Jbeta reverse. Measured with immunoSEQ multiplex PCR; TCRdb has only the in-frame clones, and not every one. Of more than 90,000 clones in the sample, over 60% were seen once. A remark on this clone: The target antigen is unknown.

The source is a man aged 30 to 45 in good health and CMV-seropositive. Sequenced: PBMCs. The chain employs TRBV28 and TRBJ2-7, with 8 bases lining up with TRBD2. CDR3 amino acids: CASSSGGSRGREQYF. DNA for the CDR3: TGTGCCAGCAGTTCGGGGGGGTCTCGGGGGAGGGAGCAGTACTTC.